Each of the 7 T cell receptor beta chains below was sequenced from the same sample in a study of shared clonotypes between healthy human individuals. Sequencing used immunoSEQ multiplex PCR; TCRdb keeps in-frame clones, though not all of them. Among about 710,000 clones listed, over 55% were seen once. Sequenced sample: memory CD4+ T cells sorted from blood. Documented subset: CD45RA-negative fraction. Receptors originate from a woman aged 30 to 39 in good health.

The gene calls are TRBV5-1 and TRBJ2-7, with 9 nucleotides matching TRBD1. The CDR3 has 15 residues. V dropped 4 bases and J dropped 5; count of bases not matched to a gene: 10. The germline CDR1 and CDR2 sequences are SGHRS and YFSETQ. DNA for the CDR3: TGCGCCAGCAGCACGCCGGGACAGGGTGAAAACGAGCAGTACTTC. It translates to CASSTPGQGENEQYF.

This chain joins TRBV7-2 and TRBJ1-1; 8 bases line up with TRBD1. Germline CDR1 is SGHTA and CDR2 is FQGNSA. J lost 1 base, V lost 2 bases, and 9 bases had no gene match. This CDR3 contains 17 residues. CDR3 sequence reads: CASSLRPQGQANTEAFF. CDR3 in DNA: TGTGCCAGCAGCTTACGCCCCCAGGGACAGGCGAACACTGAAGCTTTCTTT.

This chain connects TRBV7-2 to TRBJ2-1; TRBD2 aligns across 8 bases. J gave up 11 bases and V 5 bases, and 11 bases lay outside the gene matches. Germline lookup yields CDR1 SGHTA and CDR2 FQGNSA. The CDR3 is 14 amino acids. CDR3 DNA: TGTGCCAGCAGCGAATACCTCGGGGGGGAGAAGCAGTTCTTC. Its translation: CASSEYLGGEKQFF.

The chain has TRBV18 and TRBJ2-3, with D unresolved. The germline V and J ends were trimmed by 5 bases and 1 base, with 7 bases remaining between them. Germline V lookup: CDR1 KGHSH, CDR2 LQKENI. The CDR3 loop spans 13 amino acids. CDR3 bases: TGTGCCAGCTCAGGTAGCCGCACAGATACGCAGTATTTT. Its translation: CASSGSRTDTQYF.

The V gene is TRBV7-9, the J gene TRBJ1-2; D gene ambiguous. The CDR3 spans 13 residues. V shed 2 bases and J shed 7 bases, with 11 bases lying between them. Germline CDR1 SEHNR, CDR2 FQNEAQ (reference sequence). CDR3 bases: TGTGCCAGCAGCTTAAGTGCCGGGTTTGGCTACACCTTC. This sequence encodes CASSLSAGFGYTF. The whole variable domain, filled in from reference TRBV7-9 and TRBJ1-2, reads DTGVSQNPRHKITKRGQNVTFRCDPISEHNRLYWYRQTLGQGPEFLTYFQNEAQLEKSRLLSDRFSAERPKGSFSTLEIQRTEQGDSAMYLCASSLSAGFGYTFGSGTRLTVV.

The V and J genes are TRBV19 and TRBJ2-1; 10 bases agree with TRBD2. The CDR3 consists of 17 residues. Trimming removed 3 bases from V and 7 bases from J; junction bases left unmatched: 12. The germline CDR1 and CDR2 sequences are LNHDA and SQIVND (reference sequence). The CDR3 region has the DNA TGTGCCAGTAGTATCGCTAGCGGGAGTAACAAGGTTAATGAGCAGTTCTTC. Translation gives CASSIASGSNKVNEQFF.

CDR3 amino acids: CASSLGLHQETQYF. CDR3 nucleotides: TGTGCCAGCAGCTTGGGACTCCACCAAGAGACCCAGTACTTC. This rearrangement joins TRBV5-4 to TRBJ2-5; D unclear. V lost 0 bases and J lost 0, with 6 bases in between. The CDR3 loop spans 14 amino acids. Per the germline V gene, CDR1 is SGHNT and CDR2 is YYREEE (reference sequence).